Presented here are 4 T cell receptor beta chains from one specimen sequenced in a study of cytomegalovirus exposure and HLA in healthy donors. Vbeta (60) and Jbeta (13) primers were used in the PCR. Generated by immunoSEQ multiplex PCR, the TCRdb table keeps only in-frame clones and is missing some. The data show roughly 190,000 clones, 60% to 80% seen once. The sample consisted of PBMCs. These receptor sequences come from a woman between 18 and 29 years old in good health and CMV-seronegative.

J is TRBJ1-1 and V is TRBV7-3; D not certain. Germline CDR1 SGHTA, CDR2 FQGTGA. V dropped 1 base and J dropped 1 base, with 7 bases sitting between them. CDR3 length: 14 amino acids. This chain's CDR3 is CASSLIPGNTEAFF. In DNA form, the CDR3 reads TGTGCCAGCAGCTTAATTCCAGGGAACACTGAAGCTTTCTTT.

This chain connects TRBV6-1 to TRBJ1-5, with 8 positions matching TRBD1. This CDR3 is built from 17 residues. Germline values: CDR1 MNHNS, CDR2 SASEGT. The trim removed 3 bases at V and 6 bases at J, leaving 13 bases unmatched. The CDR3 is CASSDRDRGAGSQPQHF. In nucleotides, the CDR3 is TGTGCCAGCAGTGACCGAGACAGGGGTGCCGGGAGTCAGCCCCAGCATTTT.

V usage is TRBV5-1 and J usage is TRBJ2-1; 7 positions agree with TRBD2. There are 15 residues in the CDR3. Losses at the gene ends were 0 bases for V and 5 bases for J; bases not matched to a gene: 5. Germline loops: CDR1 SGHRS, CDR2 YFSETQ. Written as DNA, the CDR3 is TGCGCCAGCAGCTTGGCCGGACTAGAAAACAATGAGCAGTTCTTC. It encodes CASSLAGLENNEQFF.

The chain recombines TRBV11-2 with TRBJ1-2, with TRBD1 as a possible D gene (6 bases). In germline, CDR1 is SGHAT, CDR2 FQNNGV. The length of the CDR3 is 15 residues. Trimming removed 2 bases from V and 3 bases from J, with 13 bases in between. CDR3 DNA sequence: TGTGCCAGCAGCTTATCTCCGGACAGCGACTATGGCTACACCTTC. It specifies CASSLSPDSDYGYTF. Together with reference TRBV11-2 and TRBJ1-2, the CDR3 gives the full variable domain: EAGVAQSPRYKIIEKRQSVAFWCNPISGHATLYWYQQILGQGPKLLIQFQNNGVVDDSQLPKDRFSAERLKGVDSTLKIQPAKLEDSAVYLCASSLSPDSDYGYTFGSGTRLTVV.